Listed below are T cell receptor beta chains from one sample, sequenced in a study of T cell responses to AZD1222 COVID-19 vaccine. Here immunoSEQ multiplex PCR was the method, and the copy in TCRdb shows in-frame clones only, minus some. The sample lists under 110,000 clones, 90% occurring once. This specimen was peripheral blood, taken 28 days after the second AZD1222 dose. All receptors come from an adult who received the AZD1222 COVID-19 vaccine. The conserved cysteine and the conserved F or W are not part of the CDR3 here. Fields, in order: J gene, V gene, CDR3 protein.

>TRBJ2-7|TRBV5-4
ASSLTSGVPYEQY
>TRBJ1-5|TRBV7-2
ASSNRERGSNQPQH
>TRBJ1-1|TRBV7-9
ASSRLQDEAF
>TRBJ2-7|TRBV5-4
ASSPVGAHRSEQY
>TRBJ1-5|TRBV19
ASSPQGGAQPQH
>TRBJ2-7|TRBV9
ASSVAPGTLGEQY
>TRBJ2-7|TRBV4-2
ASSQDSGAAYEQY
>TRBJ1-2|TRBV18
ASSQEQPPNYGYT
>TRBJ2-3|TRBV5-5
ASRSGTSGTDTQY
>TRBJ2-3|TRBV7-3
ASSSTQPATQY
>TRBJ2-7|TRBV11-2
ASSLDQGGFYEQY
>TRBJ1-6|TRBV5-6
ASSLGAGGGSPLH
>TRBJ1-6|TRBV20-1
SASDASSYNSPLH
>TRBJ2-4|TRBV2
ASSDQGARAKNIQY
>TRBJ1-4|TRBV27
ASSLRQGSRAEKLF
>TRBJ1-5|TRBV3-1/TRBV3-2
ASSPGWGLSNQPQH
>TRBJ2-7|TRBV25-1
ASTVGAGKLDYEQY
>TRBJ2-7|TRBV30
AWAGATGQVSYEQY
>TRBJ2-4|TRBV29-1
SVEEGTGGNIQY
>TRBJ2-5|TRBV2
ASSVQETQY
>TRBJ2-4|TRBV9
ACSASTGPKNIQY
>TRBJ1-5|TRBV6-2/TRBV6-3
ASSYTGGQPQH
>TRBJ1-5|TRBV4-2
ASSQEGVRGPGRSNQPQH
>TRBJ1-2|TRBV27
ASSLDRERDYGYT
>TRBJ2-1|TRBV7-3
ASSPGRSSYNEQF
>TRBJ2-7|TRBV7-3
ASSYGQAYEQY
>TRBJ1-2|TRBV7-9
ASSLDTIGYGYT
>TRBJ2-7|TRBV5-1
ASSDWDGSYEQY
>TRBJ1-2|TRBV29-1
SVEGQKSNYGYT
>TRBJ1-5|TRBV7-8
ASRGTELQPQH
>TRBJ2-3|TRBV9
ASSSRTGGTDTQY
>TRBJ1-5|TRBV29-1
SVGRAVNQPQH
>TRBJ2-2|TRBV7-8
ASSLALATGELF
>TRBJ1-3|TRBV6-5
ASGPNNRAGNTIY
>TRBJ1-4|TRBV10-3
AISDGGRGTNEKLF
>TRBJ1-1|TRBV4-3
ASSQDRQGAEAF
>TRBJ2-3|TRBV12-3/TRBV12-4
ASSVRGTDTQY
>TRBJ1-1|TRBV3-1/TRBV3-2
ASSLEGVNTEAF
>TRBJ1-5|TRBV19
ASSSRDPGQPQH
>TRBJ1-6|TRBV14
ASSQTSGQSSNSPLH